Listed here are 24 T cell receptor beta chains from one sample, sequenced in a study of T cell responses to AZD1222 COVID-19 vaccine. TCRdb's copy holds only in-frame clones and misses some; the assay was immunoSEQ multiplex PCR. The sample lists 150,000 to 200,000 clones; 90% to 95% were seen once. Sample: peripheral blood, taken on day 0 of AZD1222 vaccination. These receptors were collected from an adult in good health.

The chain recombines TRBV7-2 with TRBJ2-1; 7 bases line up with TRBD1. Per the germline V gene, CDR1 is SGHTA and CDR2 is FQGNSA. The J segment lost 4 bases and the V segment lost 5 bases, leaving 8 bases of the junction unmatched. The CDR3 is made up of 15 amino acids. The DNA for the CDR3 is TGTGCCAGCAGCATTTCCGGACAGGCTTACAATGAGCAGTTCTTC. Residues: CASSISGQAYNEQFF. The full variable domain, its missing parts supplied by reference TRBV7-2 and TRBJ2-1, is GAGVSQSPSNKVTEKGKDVELRCDPISGHTALYWYRQSLGQGLEFLIYFQGNSAPDKSGLPSDRFSAERTGGSVSTLTIQRTQQEDSAVYLCASSISGQAYNEQFFGPGTRLTVL.

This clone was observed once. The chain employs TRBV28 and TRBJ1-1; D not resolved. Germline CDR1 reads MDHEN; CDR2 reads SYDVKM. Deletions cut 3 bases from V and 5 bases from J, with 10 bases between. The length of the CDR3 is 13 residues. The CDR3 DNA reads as TGTGCCAGCAGTTTGCTAGGGATGACTGAAGCTTTCTTT. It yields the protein CASSLLGMTEAFF.

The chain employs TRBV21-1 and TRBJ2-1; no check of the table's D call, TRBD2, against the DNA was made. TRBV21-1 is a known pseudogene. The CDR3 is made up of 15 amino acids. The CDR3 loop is CASSKEREIYNEQFF. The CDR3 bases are TGTGCCAGCAGCAAGGAGCGGGAGATCTACAATGAGCAGTTCTTC.

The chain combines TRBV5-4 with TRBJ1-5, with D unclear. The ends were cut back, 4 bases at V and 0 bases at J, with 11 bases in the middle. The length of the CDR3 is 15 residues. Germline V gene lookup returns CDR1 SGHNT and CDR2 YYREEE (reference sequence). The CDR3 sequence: CASSPGPYSNQPQHF. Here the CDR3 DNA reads TGTGCCAGCAGCCCTGGGCCTTATAGCAATCAGCCCCAGCATTTT.

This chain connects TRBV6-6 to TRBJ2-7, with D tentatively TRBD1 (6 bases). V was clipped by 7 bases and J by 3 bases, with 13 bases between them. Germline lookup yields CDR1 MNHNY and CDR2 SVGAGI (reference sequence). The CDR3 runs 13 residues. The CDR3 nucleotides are TGTGCCAGCACGCGGACAGCCAACTACGAGCAGTACTTC. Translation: CASTRTANYEQYF.

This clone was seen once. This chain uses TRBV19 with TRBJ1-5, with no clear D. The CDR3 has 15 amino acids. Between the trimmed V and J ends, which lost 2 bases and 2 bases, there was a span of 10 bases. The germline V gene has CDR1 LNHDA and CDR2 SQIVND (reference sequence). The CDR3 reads CASSITGVGNQPQHF. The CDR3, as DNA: TGTGCCAGTAGTATAACGGGAGTCGGCAATCAGCCCCAGCATTTT.

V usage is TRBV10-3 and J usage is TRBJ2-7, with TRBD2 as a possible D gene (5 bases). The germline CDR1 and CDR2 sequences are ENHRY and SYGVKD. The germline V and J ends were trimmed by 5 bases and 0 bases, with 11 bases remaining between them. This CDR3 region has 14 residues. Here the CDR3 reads CAISSGSSSYEQYF. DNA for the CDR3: TGTGCCATCAGTAGCGGTTCTAGCTCCTACGAGCAGTACTTC.

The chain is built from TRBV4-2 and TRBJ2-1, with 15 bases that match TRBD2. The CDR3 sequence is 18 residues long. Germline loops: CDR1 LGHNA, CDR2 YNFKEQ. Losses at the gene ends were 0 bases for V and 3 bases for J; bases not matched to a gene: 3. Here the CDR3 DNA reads TGTGCCAGCAGCCAAGAGCCGGGACTAGCGGGAGGCTACAATGAGCAGTTCTTC. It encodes CASSQEPGLAGGYNEQFF.

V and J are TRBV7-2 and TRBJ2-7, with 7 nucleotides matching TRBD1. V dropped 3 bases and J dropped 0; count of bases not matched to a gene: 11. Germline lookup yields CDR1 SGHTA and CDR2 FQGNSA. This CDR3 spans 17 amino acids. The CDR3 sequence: CASSFTGTGTASYEQYF. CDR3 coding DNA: TGTGCCAGCAGCTTCACGGGAACCGGGACAGCCTCCTACGAGCAGTACTTC.

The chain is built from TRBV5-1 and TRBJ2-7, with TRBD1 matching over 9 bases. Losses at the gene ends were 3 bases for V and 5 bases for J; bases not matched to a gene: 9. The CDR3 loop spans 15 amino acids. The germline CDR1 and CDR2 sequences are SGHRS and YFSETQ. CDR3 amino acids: CASSSVQGAENEQYF. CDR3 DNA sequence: TGCGCCAGCAGCTCCGTACAGGGGGCAGAAAACGAGCAGTACTTC. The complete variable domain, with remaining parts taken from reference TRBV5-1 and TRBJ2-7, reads KAGVTQTPRYLIKTRGQQVTLSCSPISGHRSVSWYQQTPGQGLQFLFEYFSETQRNKGNFPGRFSGRQFSNSRSEMNVSTLELGDSALYLCASSSVQGAENEQYFGPGTRLTVT.

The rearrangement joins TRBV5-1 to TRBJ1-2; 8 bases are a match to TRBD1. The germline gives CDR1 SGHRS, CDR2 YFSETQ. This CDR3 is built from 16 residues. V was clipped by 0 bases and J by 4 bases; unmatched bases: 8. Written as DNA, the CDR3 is TGCGCCAGCAGCTTGGTCCATCCCGACAGGGGCTATGGCTACACCTTC. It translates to CASSLVHPDRGYGYTF.

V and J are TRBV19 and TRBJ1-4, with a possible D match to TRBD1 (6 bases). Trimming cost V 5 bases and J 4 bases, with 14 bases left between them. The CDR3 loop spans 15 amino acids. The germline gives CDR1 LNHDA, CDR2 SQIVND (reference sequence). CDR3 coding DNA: TGTGCCAGTAGTGACCAGACAGGACGTAATGAAAAACTGTTTTTT. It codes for CASSDQTGRNEKLFF.

The CDR3 nucleotides read TGCGCCAGCAGCTCCCTTTCAGGGCCAGGGGGAGAGACCCAGTACTTC. Protein: CASSSLSGPGGETQYF. V is TRBV5-1 and J is TRBJ2-5; 7 bases fit TRBD1. Germline V CDR1 and CDR2: SGHRS, YFSETQ. The CDR3 sequence is 16 residues long. Losses at the gene ends were 3 bases for V and 4 bases for J; bases not matched to a gene: 12.

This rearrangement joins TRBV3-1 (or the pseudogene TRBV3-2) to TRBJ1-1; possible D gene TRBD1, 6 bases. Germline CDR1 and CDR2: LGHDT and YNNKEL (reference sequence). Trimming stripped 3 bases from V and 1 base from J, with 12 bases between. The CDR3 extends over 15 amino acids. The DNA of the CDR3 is TGTGCCAGCAGCCACATCGGGACATCGAACACTGAAGCTTTCTTT. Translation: CASSHIGTSNTEAFF.

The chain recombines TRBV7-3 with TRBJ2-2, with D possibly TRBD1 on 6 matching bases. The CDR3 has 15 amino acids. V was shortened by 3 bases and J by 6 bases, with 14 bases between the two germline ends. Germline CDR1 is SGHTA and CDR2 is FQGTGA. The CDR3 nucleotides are TGTGCCAGCAGCTTTGCAGGGGCCGGGGCCGGGGAGCTGTTTTTT. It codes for CASSFAGAGAGELFF.

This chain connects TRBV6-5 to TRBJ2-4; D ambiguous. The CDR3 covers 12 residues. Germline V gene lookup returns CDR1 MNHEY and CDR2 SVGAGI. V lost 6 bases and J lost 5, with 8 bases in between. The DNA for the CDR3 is TGTGCCAGCAGCATCCTGGAAAACATTCAGTACTTC. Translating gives CASSILENIQYF.

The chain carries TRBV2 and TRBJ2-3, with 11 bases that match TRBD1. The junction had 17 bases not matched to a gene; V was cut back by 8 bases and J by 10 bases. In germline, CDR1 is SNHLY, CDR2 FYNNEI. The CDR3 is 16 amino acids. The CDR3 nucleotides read TGTGCCAGCGGATCAGCCGGGACAGGGGGTTTCAAGGCGCAGTATTTT. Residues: CASGSAGTGGFKAQYF.

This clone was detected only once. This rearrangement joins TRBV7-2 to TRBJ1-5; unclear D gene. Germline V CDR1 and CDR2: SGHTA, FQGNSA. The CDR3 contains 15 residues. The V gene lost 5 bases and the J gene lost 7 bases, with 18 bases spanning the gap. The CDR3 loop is CASSALGRIGQPQHF. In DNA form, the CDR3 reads TGTGCCAGCAGCGCCCTAGGCAGGATTGGGCAGCCCCAGCATTTT.

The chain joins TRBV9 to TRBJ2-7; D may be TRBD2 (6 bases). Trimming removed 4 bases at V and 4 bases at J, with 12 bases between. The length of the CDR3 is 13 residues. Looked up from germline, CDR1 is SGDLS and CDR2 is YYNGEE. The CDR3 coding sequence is TGTGCCAGCAGCCCCCCGGGAGCTTACGAGCAGTACTTC. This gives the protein CASSPPGAYEQYF.

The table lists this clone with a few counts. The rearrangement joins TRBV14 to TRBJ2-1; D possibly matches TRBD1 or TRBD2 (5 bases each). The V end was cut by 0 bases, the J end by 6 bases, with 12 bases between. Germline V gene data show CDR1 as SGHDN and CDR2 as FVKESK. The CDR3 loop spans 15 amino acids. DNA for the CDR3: TGTGCCAGCAGCCAAGATTTTGGGGGACGCAATGAGCAGTTCTTC. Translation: CASSQDFGGRNEQFF.

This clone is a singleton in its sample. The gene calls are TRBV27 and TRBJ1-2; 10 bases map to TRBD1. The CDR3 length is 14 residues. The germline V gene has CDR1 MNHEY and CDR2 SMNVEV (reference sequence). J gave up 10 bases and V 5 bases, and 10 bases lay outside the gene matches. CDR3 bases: TGTGCCAGCAGTCCCCTTTCCGGGACAGGGGACTACACCTTC. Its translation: CASSPLSGTGDYTF.

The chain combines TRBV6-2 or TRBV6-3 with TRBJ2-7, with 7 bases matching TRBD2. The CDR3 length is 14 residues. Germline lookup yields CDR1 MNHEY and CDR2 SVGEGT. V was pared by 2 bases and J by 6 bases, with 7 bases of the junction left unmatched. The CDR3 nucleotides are TGTGCCAGCAGTTACGCGGCGGGAGTGGGCGAGCAGTACTTC. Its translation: CASSYAAGVGEQYF.

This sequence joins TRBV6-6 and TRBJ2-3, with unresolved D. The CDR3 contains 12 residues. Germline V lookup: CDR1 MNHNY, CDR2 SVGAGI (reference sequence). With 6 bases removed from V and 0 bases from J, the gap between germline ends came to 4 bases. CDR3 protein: CASRISTDTQYF. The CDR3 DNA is TGTGCCAGCAGAATTAGCACAGATACGCAGTATTTT.

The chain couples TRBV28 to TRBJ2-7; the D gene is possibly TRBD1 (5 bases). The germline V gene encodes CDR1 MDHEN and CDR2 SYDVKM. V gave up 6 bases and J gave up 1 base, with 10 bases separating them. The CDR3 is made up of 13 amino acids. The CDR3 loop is CASSLGQSYEQYF. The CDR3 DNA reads TGTGCCAGCAGCTTGGGGCAGTCCTACGAGCAGTACTTC.